This TCR beta chain is drawn from a study of a mutant IDH1 vaccine in newly diagnosed glioma. At the level of the study: Commencement of vaccination occurred 4-6 weeks following radiotherapy alone, or concurrently with temozolomide cycles.

The CDR3 runs to 15 residues. Germline V gene lookup returns CDR1 LNHDA and CDR2 SQIVND (reference sequence). Trimming pared 4 bases from V and 7 bases from J, leaving 16 bases between. In regard to this clone: Its antigen is currently unknown.

TCRdb keeps only in-frame clones here, not all; method: immunoSEQ multiplex PCR. The top ten clones hold under 0.7% of a sample with 75,000 to 85,000 clones, around 90% of them seen once. Time point described: week 5, during vaccination. Vaccination comprised doses that each held 300 ug of mutant IDH1 20-mer peptide, plus topical imiquimod. Sequences were derived from PBMCs, sampled from a glioma patient whose treatment included an IDH1 peptide vaccine. The TCR comes from a woman aged 45-65 years with glioma. The gene calls are TRBV19 and TRBJ1-4; D remains ambiguous. CDR3 residues: CASSKTGNLGEKLFF. CDR3 DNA: TGTGCCAGTAGTAAAACGGGGAACTTGGGTGAAAAACTGTTTTTT.